This T cell receptor beta chain was profiled in a study of cytomegalovirus exposure and HLA in healthy donors. Trimming stripped 3 bases from V and 0 bases from J, with 11 bases between. The CDR3 loop spans 16 amino acids. CDR1 is SGHAT and CDR2 is FQNNGV in the germline V gene. It was with 60 Vbeta and 13 Jbeta primers that the PCR ran. The data were produced by immunoSEQ multiplex PCR, yet TCRdb's version contains in-frame clones alone and is incomplete. The data hold 160,000 or so clones, with over 65% observed a single time. The sequence derives from a man aged 55 to 70 in good health and CMV-seronegative. The V call is TRBV11-2, the J call TRBJ1-4; tentative D call: TRBD1 (6 bases). The sample consisted of PBMCs. The CDR3 DNA follows: TGTGCCAGCAGCTTTCGAGGACAGACAACTAATGAAAAACTGTTTTTT. Translating it yields CASSFRGQTTNEKLFF.